Listed here are 26 T cell receptor beta chains from one sample, sequenced in a study of T cells in Graves' hyperthyroidism and ophthalmopathy. RNA transcripts gave rise to amplified TCR beta CDR3 regions. HTBI primers were used for first-round RT-PCR of the TCR CDR3. TCRdb recomputed calls from the multiplex PCR reads with MiXCR, one row per CDR3 protein. The sample carries 340,000 or so distinct CDR3 sequences, about 15% recorded once. The sample consisted of blood. The receptor source for this set is a young man with Graves' hyperthyroidism.

The sample holds many counts of this clonotype. The V call is TRBV28, the J call TRBJ1-2; weak D call: TRBD1 (6 bases). V was shortened by 6 bases and J by 7 bases, with 18 bases between the two germline ends. This CDR3 spans 14 amino acids. Per the germline V gene, CDR1 is MDHEN and CDR2 is SYDVKM. The CDR3 coding sequence is TGTGCCAGCAGCAAGGGGGAGAGATCAGGTGGCTACACCTTC. This gives the protein CASSKGERSGGYTF.

This clonotype was recorded at least ten times. The chain uses TRBV28 and TRBJ2-2; D might be TRBD1 (6 bases). Germline CDR1 is MDHEN and CDR2 is SYDVKM. CDR3 size: 13 residues. The V end lost 3 bases, the J end lost 7 bases, and 9 bases lay between the germline ends. The CDR3 coding sequence is TGTGCCAGCAGTTTTGGGGGACACGGGGAGCTGTTTTTT. Translated, it gives CASSFGGHGELFF. Looking up the rest from reference TRBV28 and TRBJ2-2 gives the full variable domain: DVKVTQSSRYLVKRTGEKVFLECVQDMDHENMFWYRQDPGLGLRLIYFSYDVKMKEKGDIPEGYSVSREKKERFSLILESASTNQTSMYLCASSFGGHGELFFGEGSRLTVL.

There are a few counts of this clonotype. The chain links TRBV29-1 to TRBJ2-1, with D tentatively TRBD1 (5 bases). The CDR3 length is 14 residues. Between the trimmed V and J ends, which lost 5 bases and 2 bases, there was a span of 13 bases. Per germline, CDR1 SQVTM and CDR2 ANQGSEA. The CDR3 bases are TGCAGCGTTTTACAGGACGGTCCCTACAATGAGCAGTTCTTC. Residues: CSVLQDGPYNEQFF.

This clonotype was seen a few times. This rearrangement joins TRBV11-2 to TRBJ1-5; D gene unclear. From germline, CDR1 is SGHAT and CDR2 FQNNGV. Trimming pared 1 base from V and 5 bases from J, leaving 9 bases between. The CDR3 consists of 14 residues. Written as DNA, the CDR3 is TGTGCCAGCAGCTTAGGGTCGACCTATCAGCCCCAGCATTTT. This sequence encodes CASSLGSTYQPQHF.

This clonotype was counted at least ten times. The chain joins TRBV2 to TRBJ2-1; D possibly corresponds to TRBD1 (5 bases). Trimming stripped 2 bases from V and 1 base from J, with 12 bases between. This CDR3 has 16 residues. Germline V gene lookup returns CDR1 SNHLY and CDR2 FYNNEI. CDR3 protein: CASSEWGNASYNEQFF. In DNA, the CDR3 is TGTGCCAGCAGTGAATGGGGCAATGCATCCTACAATGAGCAGTTCTTC.

This clonotype was seen at least ten times. The rearrangement joins TRBV28 to TRBJ2-5; 7 bases line up with TRBD1. The CDR3 loop spans 17 amino acids. Germline V gives CDR1 MDHEN, CDR2 SYDVKM. V gave up 5 bases and J gave up 1 base; unmatched junction bases: 13. CDR3 DNA: TGTGCCAGCAGTATGGAACAGGGGAAATCCTTCCAAGAGACCCAGTACTTC. Protein sequence: CASSMEQGKSFQETQYF.

This clonotype has at least ten counts. The chain joins TRBV20-1 to TRBJ2-3; D not certain. Trimming took 3 bases from V and 0 from J, leaving 10 bases between them. The germline gives CDR1 DFQATT, CDR2 SNEGSKA (reference sequence). The CDR3 spans 14 residues. CDR3 bases: TGCAGTGCTAGGAAAGACTCAAGCACAGATACGCAGTATTTT. It specifies CSARKDSSTDTQYF.

This clonotype turned up a few times. The chain couples TRBV6-2 or TRBV6-3 to TRBJ2-7; D assignment may be TRBD1 or TRBD2 (5 bases each). Germline V gives CDR1 MNHEY, CDR2 SVGEGT. The length of the CDR3 is 15 residues. Trimming took off 4 bases at V and 2 bases at J, with 15 bases between the two ends. The CDR3 region has the DNA TGTGCCAGCAGTTCCAGGGACGGGAACGCCTACGAGCAGTACTTC. Encoded protein: CASSSRDGNAYEQYF.

The J gene is TRBJ1-5, the V gene TRBV2, with TRBD1 as a possible D gene (5 bases). The CDR3 is 13 amino acids. The germline V gene encodes CDR1 SNHLY and CDR2 FYNNEI. V was clipped by 6 bases and J by 6 bases, with 12 bases between them. The chain's CDR3 is CASSVRVGQPQHF. Here the CDR3 DNA reads TGTGCCAGCAGCGTCAGGGTGGGTCAGCCCCAGCATTTT.

The rearrangement links TRBV2 to TRBJ2-2, with TRBD2 as a possible D gene (6 bases). This CDR3 is 16 amino acids long. Looked up from germline, CDR1 is SNHLY and CDR2 is FYNNEI. Between the trimmed V and J ends, which lost 3 bases and 0 bases, there was a span of 11 bases. The CDR3 bases are TGTGCCAGCAGTGAGCGGAGGGCTTCGAACACCGGGGAGCTGTTTTTT. Its translation is CASSERRASNTGELFF.

The sample holds a few counts of this clonotype. This sequence joins TRBV5-1 and TRBJ1-1; D gene ambiguous. The germline CDR1 and CDR2 sequences are SGHRS and YFSETQ. V gave up 2 bases and J gave up 1 base, with 6 bases separating them. The CDR3 has 13 amino acids. The CDR3 DNA is TGCGCCAGCAGCTTTCAATCGAACACTGAAGCTTTCTTT. Its translation is CASSFQSNTEAFF.

This chain joins TRBV5-4 and TRBJ2-2, with D unclear. The CDR3 has 15 amino acids. The ends were cut back, 0 bases at V and 0 bases at J, with 6 bases in the middle. Germline CDR1 reads SGHNT; CDR2 reads YYREEE (reference sequence). This CDR3 reads CASSLEGPNTGELFF. The CDR3 coding sequence is TGTGCCAGCAGCTTGGAGGGCCCGAACACCGGGGAGCTGTTTTTT.

In this sample, this clonotype turned up a few times. V usage is TRBV4-2 and J usage is TRBJ1-1; the D gene is possibly TRBD1 (6 bases). Looked up from germline, CDR1 is LGHNA and CDR2 is YNFKEQ. This CDR3 is built from 13 residues. V was clipped by 6 bases and J by 6 bases, with 14 bases between them. The CDR3 here is CASSSGAGAEAFF. CDR3 DNA sequence: TGTGCCAGCAGTTCAGGGGCAGGCGCTGAAGCTTTCTTT.

This rearrangement joins TRBV29-1 to TRBJ2-1; perhaps TRBD1 as D (6 bases). The CDR3 loop spans 10 amino acids. V lost 7 bases, J lost 7 bases, and 8 bases lay in between. The germline V gene encodes CDR1 SQVTM and CDR2 ANQGSEA. The CDR3 DNA reads as TGCAGCGGAGGGGGTAATGAGCAGTTCTTC. Protein product: CSGGGNEQFF.

The chain carries TRBV19 and TRBJ2-1; 9 bases line up with TRBD1. The junction had 6 bases not matched to a gene; V was cut back by 5 bases and J by 7 bases. CDR1 LNHDA and CDR2 SQIVND come from the germline V gene (reference sequence). There are 14 residues in the CDR3. CDR3 loop: CASSRDRDGNEQFF. The CDR3 DNA reads TGTGCCAGTAGTCGGGACAGGGATGGGAATGAGCAGTTCTTC.

There are many counts of this clonotype. The chain is built from TRBV28 and TRBJ2-7; D unresolved. CDR3 length equals 12 residues. Trimming pared 4 bases from V and 0 bases from J, leaving 4 bases between. CDR1 is MDHEN, CDR2 SYDVKM, per germline. The CDR3 DNA sequence: TGTGCCAGCAGTTCTCACTCCTACGAGCAGTACTTC. It is translated as CASSSHSYEQYF. The entire variable domain, with the rest obtained from reference TRBV28 and TRBJ2-7, is as follows: DVKVTQSSRYLVKRTGEKVFLECVQDMDHENMFWYRQDPGLGLRLIYFSYDVKMKEKGDIPEGYSVSREKKERFSLILESASTNQTSMYLCASSSHSYEQYFGPGTRLTVT.

At least ten counts were recorded for this clonotype. V gene TRBV27 combines with J gene TRBJ2-7; a weak D match, TRBD2 (6 bases). The CDR3 length is 15 residues. The V gene's germline CDR1 is MNHEY and CDR2 SMNVEV (reference sequence). Trimming shortened V by 5 bases and J by 2 bases, and 16 bases separated the two germline ends. As DNA, the CDR3 is TGTGCCAGCAGTACCGATTACGGGAGTACCTACGAGCAGTACTTC. Protein: CASSTDYGSTYEQYF.

This clonotype was picked up many times. This CDR3 is CASSGNGGPGTDTQYF. The CDR3 bases are TGTGCCAGCAGCGGGAACGGGGGTCCAGGCACAGATACGCAGTATTTT. The rearrangement links TRBV12-3 or TRBV12-4 to TRBJ2-3, with TRBD2 as a possible D gene (6 bases). Trimming pared 6 bases from V and 1 base from J, leaving 17 bases between. CDR3 length: 16 amino acids.

This clonotype was counted only a few times. This chain links TRBV20-1 with TRBJ2-3, with D possibly matching TRBD2 (7 bases). This CDR3 has 15 residues. Looked up from germline, CDR1 is DFQATT and CDR2 is SNEGSKA (reference sequence). This CDR3 is CSAFRGGALADTQYF. In nucleotides, the CDR3 is TGCAGCGCGTTCCGAGGGGGGGCGCTCGCAGATACGCAGTATTTT.

This clonotype was recorded at least ten times. The chain carries TRBV30 and TRBJ1-5, with 7 nucleotides matching TRBD1. Germline values: CDR1 GTSNPN, CDR2 SVGIG (reference sequence). This CDR3 has 15 amino acids. Unmatched junction bases numbered 10, after V lost 5 bases and J lost 3 bases. The CDR3 DNA is TGTGCCTGGTCGAAGGTAGGGACAGTCAATCAGCCCCAGCATTTT. Its translation: CAWSKVGTVNQPQHF. Supplemented by reference TRBV30 and TRBJ1-5, the full variable domain reads SQTIHQWPATLVQPVGSPLSLECTVEGTSNPNLYWYRQAAGRGLQLLFYSVGIGQISSEVPQNLSASRPQDRQFILSSKKLLLSDSGFYLCAWSKVGTVNQPQHFGDGTRLSIL.

In this sample, this clonotype turned up many times. The V call is TRBV7-9, the J call TRBJ1-1, with D unclear. This CDR3 spans 12 amino acids. Trimming stripped 3 bases from V and 4 bases from J, with 6 bases between. The germline gives CDR1 SEHNR, CDR2 FQNEAQ (reference sequence). CDR3 in amino acids: CASSFSSTEAFF. CDR3 coding DNA: TGTGCCAGCAGCTTTAGCAGCACTGAAGCTTTCTTT.

The genes are TRBV7-2 and TRBJ1-4; D is possibly TRBD1 (5 bases). The V end was cut by 3 bases, the J end by 6 bases, with 11 bases between. This CDR3 region has 14 residues. In germline, CDR1 is SGHTA, CDR2 FQGNSA. DNA of the CDR3: TGTGCCAGCAGCTTTGGGGGGAGGGATGAAAAACTGTTTTTT. This sequence encodes CASSFGGRDEKLFF.

This clonotype was observed many times. The chain has TRBV28 and TRBJ2-7; D ambiguous. The CDR3 contains 15 residues. In germline, CDR1 is MDHEN, CDR2 SYDVKM. The V and J ends lost 4 bases and 4 bases respectively, with 17 bases between them. CDR3 sequence reads: CASSSGQLVPYEQYF. CDR3 sequence (DNA): TGTGCCAGCAGTTCTGGGCAGTTGGTCCCATACGAGCAGTACTTC.

This clonotype was found a few times. The chain employs TRBV6-2 or TRBV6-3 and TRBJ1-1; possible D gene TRBD1, 6 bases. The germline gives CDR1 MNHEY, CDR2 SVGEGT. The CDR3 has 16 amino acids. The ends were cut back, 4 bases at V and 6 bases at J, with 21 bases in the middle. The CDR3 is CASSSKFTGWRAEAFF. CDR3 nucleotide sequence: TGTGCCAGCAGTTCCAAATTTACAGGGTGGCGCGCTGAAGCTTTCTTT.

This clonotype has ten or more counts. V and J are TRBV28 and TRBJ2-1; D is possibly TRBD2 (6 bases). Looked up from germline, CDR1 is MDHEN and CDR2 is SYDVKM. The V end lost 8 bases, the J end lost 6 bases, and 17 bases lay between the germline ends. This CDR3 comprises 14 residues. In DNA, the CDR3 is TGTGCCAGCTTCGCCTCCGGGGGAACCAATGAGCAGTTCTTC. It is translated as CASFASGGTNEQFF. Together with reference TRBV28 and TRBJ2-1, the CDR3 gives the full variable domain: DVKVTQSSRYLVKRTGEKVFLECVQDMDHENMFWYRQDPGLGLRLIYFSYDVKMKEKGDIPEGYSVSREKKERFSLILESASTNQTSMYLCASFASGGTNEQFFGPGTRLTVL.

This clonotype was recorded at least ten times. The chain has TRBV7-6 and TRBJ1-4, with TRBD1 matching over 7 bases. Trimming removed 8 bases from V and 7 bases from J; junction bases left unmatched: 7. Germline V gene data show CDR1 as SGHVS and CDR2 as FNYEAQ. This CDR3 comprises 13 residues. CDR3 amino acids: CASGTDKREKLFF. CDR3 in DNA: TGTGCCAGCGGGACAGATAAACGTGAAAAACTGTTTTTT.